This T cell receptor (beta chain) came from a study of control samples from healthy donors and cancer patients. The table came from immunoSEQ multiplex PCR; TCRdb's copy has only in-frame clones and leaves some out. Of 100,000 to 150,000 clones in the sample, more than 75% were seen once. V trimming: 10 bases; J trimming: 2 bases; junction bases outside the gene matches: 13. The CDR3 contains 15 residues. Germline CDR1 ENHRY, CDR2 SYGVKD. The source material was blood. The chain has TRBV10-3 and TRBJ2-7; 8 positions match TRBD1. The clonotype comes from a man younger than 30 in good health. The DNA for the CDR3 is TGTGCCACCTACTCCGGACAGGGTCCCCCCTACGAGCAGTACTTC. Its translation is CATYSGQGPPYEQYF.